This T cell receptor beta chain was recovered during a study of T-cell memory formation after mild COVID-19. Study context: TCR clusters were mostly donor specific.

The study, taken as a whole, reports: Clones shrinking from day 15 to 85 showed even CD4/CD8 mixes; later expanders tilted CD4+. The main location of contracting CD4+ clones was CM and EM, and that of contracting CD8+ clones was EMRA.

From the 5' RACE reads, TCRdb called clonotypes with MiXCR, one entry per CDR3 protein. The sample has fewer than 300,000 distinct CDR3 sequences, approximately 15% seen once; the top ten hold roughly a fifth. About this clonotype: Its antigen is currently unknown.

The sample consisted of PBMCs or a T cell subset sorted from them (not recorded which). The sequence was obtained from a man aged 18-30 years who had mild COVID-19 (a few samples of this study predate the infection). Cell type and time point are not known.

This CDR3 is CASSLGQGQNTGELFF. Written as DNA, the CDR3 is TGCGCCAGCAGCTTGGGGCAGGGCCAGAACACCGGGGAGCTGTTTTTT. V usage is TRBV5-1 and J usage is TRBJ2-2; D is possibly TRBD1 (5 bases). Per germline, CDR1 SGHRS and CDR2 YFSETQ. Trimming pared 0 bases from V and 1 base from J, leaving 10 bases between. The CDR3 runs to 16 residues.